Below are 22 T cell receptor beta chains sequenced from a single sample in a study of cytomegalovirus exposure and HLA in healthy donors. Assay: immunoSEQ multiplex PCR; the TCRdb copy retains only in-frame clones and omits some. Of some 59,000 clones listed, 75% to 90% are singletons. The sample taken for sequencing was PBMCs. Every receptor here comes from a woman between 18 and 30 years old in good health and CMV-seronegative.

This chain joins TRBV5-5 and TRBJ2-1; 8 nucleotides agree with TRBD1. CDR1 is SGHKS and CDR2 is YYEKEE in the germline V gene (reference sequence). The trim removed 2 bases at V and 5 bases at J, leaving 3 bases unmatched. This CDR3 comprises 14 residues. CDR3 loop: CASSFDRGNNEQFF. The CDR3 coding sequence is TGTGCCAGCAGCTTCGACAGGGGAAACAATGAGCAGTTCTTC.

V and J are TRBV2 and TRBJ1-1, with D possibly TRBD1 on 6 matching bases. Deletions cut 8 bases from V and 1 base from J, with 11 bases between. CDR3 length equals 13 residues. The germline V gene has CDR1 SNHLY and CDR2 FYNNEI. The CDR3 sequence: CASSPGQNTEAFF. CDR3 DNA: TGTGCCAGCTCGCCGGGACAGAACACTGAAGCTTTCTTT.

This sequence joins TRBV7-9 and TRBJ2-5; D remains ambiguous. The germline V gene has CDR1 SEHNR and CDR2 FQNEAQ (reference sequence). The V and J ends lost 1 base and 5 bases respectively, with 11 bases between them. The CDR3 covers 14 residues. CDR3 DNA sequence: TGTGCCAGCAGCTTAGTTGGTCCCCAGGAGACCCAGTACTTC. This encodes CASSLVGPQETQYF. Supplemented by reference TRBV7-9 and TRBJ2-5, the full variable domain reads DTGVSQNPRHKITKRGQNVTFRCDPISEHNRLYWYRQTLGQGPEFLTYFQNEAQLEKSRLLSDRFSAERPKGSFSTLEIQRTEQGDSAMYLCASSLVGPQETQYFGPGTRLLVL.

The CDR3 DNA is TGTGCCAGCAGCCCTAGGACAGGAGGAAATTCACCCCTCCACTTT. This codes for CASSPRTGGNSPLHF. The rearrangement uses TRBV14 and TRBJ1-6; 7 bases match TRBD1. This CDR3 region has 15 residues. Germline CDR1 is SGHDN and CDR2 is FVKESK. The V and J ends lost 4 bases and 7 bases, in that order; junction bases with no gene match: 7.

Only a few counts were recorded for this clone. This chain joins TRBV25-1 and TRBJ2-1, with D possibly TRBD1 on 5 matching bases. The ends were cut back, 0 bases at V and 13 bases at J, with 10 bases in the middle. CDR3 length equals 12 residues. Germline V lookup: CDR1 MGHDK, CDR2 SYGVNS. The CDR3 region has the DNA TGTGCCAGCAGTGAATATGGCCAGGGACAGTTCTTC. Translation: CASSEYGQGQFF.

V is TRBV5-1 and J is TRBJ1-6, with D tentatively TRBD1 (5 bases). This CDR3 spans 15 amino acids. Germline loops: CDR1 SGHRS, CDR2 YFSETQ. V was clipped by 0 bases and J by 10 bases, with 14 bases between them. As DNA, the CDR3 is TGCGCCAGCAGCTTGGATGGGGGACTAGGCTCACCCCTCCACTTT. Protein: CASSLDGGLGSPLHF.

The chain has TRBV6-6 and TRBJ2-6; D is perhaps TRBD1 (5 bases). This CDR3 has 15 residues. V dropped 2 bases and J dropped 4 bases, with 9 bases sitting between them. Germline loops: CDR1 MNHNY, CDR2 SVGAGI (reference sequence). The CDR3, as DNA: TGTGCCAGCAGTTACCAGGGCTCCGGGGCCAACGTCCTGACTTTC. Amino acid sequence: CASSYQGSGANVLTF.

DNA for the CDR3: TGCAGCGCCGACACAGGGGTTGGGACCTACGAGCAGTACTTC. This gives the protein CSADTGVGTYEQYF. The chain combines TRBV29-1 with TRBJ2-7; 7 nucleotides align to TRBD1. This CDR3 is 14 amino acids long. The junction had 11 bases not matched to a gene; V was cut back by 7 bases and J by 2 bases. Germline V gives CDR1 SQVTM, CDR2 ANQGSEA.

The genes are TRBV27 and TRBJ1-4, with TRBD1 identical over 9 bases. The length of the CDR3 is 16 residues. In germline, CDR1 is MNHEY, CDR2 SMNVEV (reference sequence). V was pared by 8 bases and J by 0 bases, with 7 bases of the junction left unmatched. The CDR3 sequence is CASRDRVEATNEKLFF. The CDR3 DNA follows: TGTGCCAGCCGGGACAGGGTTGAGGCAACTAATGAAAAACTGTTTTTT.

The rearrangement joins TRBV5-1 to TRBJ1-2, with 9 bases fitting TRBD1. The CDR3 totals 15 residues. Germline values: CDR1 SGHRS, CDR2 YFSETQ. V was pared by 2 bases and J by 5 bases, with 7 bases of the junction left unmatched. The CDR3 here is CASSFEQGAVYGYTF. The CDR3 bases are TGCGCCAGCAGCTTCGAACAGGGGGCCGTTTATGGCTACACCTTC.

The chain employs TRBV7-9 and TRBJ1-1; D remains unclear. CDR1 SEHNR and CDR2 FQNEAQ come from the germline V gene (reference sequence). The CDR3 has 12 residues. V was clipped by 3 bases and J by 5 bases, with 7 bases between them. The CDR3 DNA sequence: TGTGCCAGCAGCTTCGAGGATACTGAAGCTTTCTTT. As protein: CASSFEDTEAFF.

The chain is built from TRBV28 and TRBJ2-3; the D gene is possibly TRBD2 (6 bases). Germline V lookup: CDR1 MDHEN, CDR2 SYDVKM. This CDR3 comprises 19 residues. Trimming removed 2 bases from V and 2 bases from J, with 23 bases in between. Here the CDR3 reads CASSLPPLGTLPFTDTQYF. Here the CDR3 DNA reads TGTGCCAGCAGTTTACCCCCCCTCGGGACTTTACCTTTCACAGATACGCAGTATTTT.

The V and J genes are TRBV4-3 and TRBJ2-7; 13 bases agree with TRBD2. V lost 4 bases, J lost 6 bases, and 12 bases stayed unmatched. The germline gives CDR1 LGHNA, CDR2 YSLEER. This CDR3 is built from 17 residues. CDR3 nucleotide sequence: TGCGCCAGCAGCCCCGGGACTAGCGGGACAAGTCTCCGCGAGCAGTACTTC. This codes for CASSPGTSGTSLREQYF.

The rearrangement joins TRBV7-2 to TRBJ1-5; D call uncertain. CDR3 size: 17 residues. Germline loops: CDR1 SGHTA, CDR2 FQGNSA. V was shortened by 1 base and J by 2 bases, with 15 bases between the two germline ends. Here the CDR3 DNA reads TGTGCCAGCAGCTTAGATAAGGGCTTCGGGGGCAATCAGCCCCAGCATTTT. Protein: CASSLDKGFGGNQPQHF.

The chain recombines TRBV28 with TRBJ1-2; D not certain. This CDR3 spans 16 amino acids. The germline V and J ends were trimmed by 2 bases and 4 bases, with 17 bases remaining between them. Germline V gene data show CDR1 as MDHEN and CDR2 as SYDVKM. CDR3 sequence reads: CASSLTARGQIYGYTF. DNA of the CDR3: TGTGCCAGCAGTTTAACCGCACGAGGGCAGATCTATGGCTACACCTTC.

V and J are TRBV2 and TRBJ1-2, with D possibly TRBD1 on 6 matching bases. V was pared by 8 bases and J by 2 bases, with 18 bases between. CDR1 and CDR2 from the germline V gene are SNHLY and FYNNEI. The CDR3 has 15 amino acids. The CDR3 nucleotides are TGTGCCAGCTTTCGGATGGGGGCGCTAAACTATGGCTACACCTTC. The encoded protein is CASFRMGALNYGYTF.

This clone came up once. Germline and junction disagree at one end, which may indicate a read error. The chain recombines TRBV29-1 with TRBJ2-7; 8 positions agree with TRBD1. Germline V gene sequence: CDR1 SQVTM, CDR2 ANQGSEA. The CDR3 runs 13 residues. CDR3 protein: CSVEGGTGYEQYF. In nucleotides, the CDR3 is TGCAGCGTCGAAGGGGGGACAGGCTACGAGCAGTACTTC.

This chain joins TRBV1 and TRBJ1-1. TRBV1 is a recognized pseudogene. CDR3 length: 13 amino acids. CDR3 amino acids: CTSGGEGNTEAFF. CDR3 in DNA: TGCACCAGCGGGGGGGAGGGAAACACTGAAGCTTTCTTT.

The chain uses TRBV7-8 and TRBJ1-1, with TRBD1 identical over 8 bases. CDR1 is SGHVS and CDR2 is FQNEAQ in the germline V gene. This CDR3 spans 19 amino acids. V gave up 1 base and J gave up 7 bases; unmatched junction bases: 20. The CDR3 DNA follows: TGTGCCAGCAGCTTAGGGGTGGTTTGGGCAGGGGGCCGGGATGGTGAAGCTTTCTTT. Its translation is CASSLGVVWAGGRDGEAFF.

The chain carries TRBV29-1 and TRBJ1-1, with 7 bases identical to TRBD1. Looked up from germline, CDR1 is SQVTM and CDR2 is ANQGSEA. V lost 5 bases to trimming and J lost 0 bases; unmatched junction nucleotides: 12. This CDR3 comprises 16 residues. This CDR3 reads CSVSAGAGQLNTEAFF. The DNA of the CDR3 is TGCAGCGTTTCGGCTGGGGCGGGACAGTTGAACACTGAAGCTTTCTTT.

The chain combines TRBV5-1 with TRBJ1-1; maybe TRBD1 (5 bases). V was cut by 4 bases and J by 4 bases, with 14 bases left in between. The CDR3 has 14 amino acids. Germline lookup yields CDR1 SGHRS and CDR2 YFSETQ. CDR3 nucleotide sequence: TGCGCCAGCAGCCTAGGGACTCGGACCACTGAAGCTTTCTTT. Translating gives CASSLGTRTTEAFF.

The chain couples TRBV4-1 to TRBJ1-3, with unresolved D. V lost 1 base, J lost 0 bases, and 10 bases lay in between. Germline V lookup: CDR1 MGHRA, CDR2 YSYEKL. This CDR3 region has 16 residues. The CDR3: CASSQGGGLSGNTIYF. The CDR3 region has the DNA TGCGCCAGCAGCCAAGGCGGCGGACTCTCTGGAAACACCATATATTTT.